A selection of T cell receptor beta chains follows, all from one sample in a study of T cell responses to AZD1222 COVID-19 vaccine. Only in-frame clones appear in the TCRdb table, and some are missing; sequencing was by immunoSEQ multiplex PCR. The sample lists fewer than 200,000 clones, 85% to 95% occurring once. Sequencing used peripheral blood, obtained on day 0 of AZD1222 vaccination. The origin of the receptors is an adult in good health. The CDR3 runs from the conserved cysteine through the conserved F or W. A D gene is named only where the DNA matches it firmly. A row's size may be missing; if present it is once, few, many or a size class.

CDR3 DNA	CDR3 protein	V gene	clone size	J gene	D gene
TGTGCCAGCAGTTTTCAGACAGGGGGCTTTGGCTACACCTTC	CASSFQTGGFGYTF	TRBV27	-	TRBJ1-2	TRBD1
TGTGCCAGCAGCGTGAGGAGGGAAAAAGCTTTCTTT	CASSVRREKAFF	TRBV6-5	-	TRBJ1-1	-
TGTGCCAGCAGTTTAGTGGGGGGAAGGGAAACAGGGGTATATGAGCAGTTCTTC	CASSLVGGRETGVYEQFF	TRBV27	-	TRBJ2-1	-
TGTGCCGTCAAAACAGGGGGACAGGGTGAAAAACTGTTTTTT	CAVKTGGQGEKLFF	TRBV6-5	-	TRBJ1-4	TRBD1
TGCAGCGTTGACCCGGGACAGGGGAGGGGCTCATATGGCTACACCTTC	CSVDPGQGRGSYGYTF	TRBV29-1	-	TRBJ1-2	TRBD1
TGTGCCAGCAGCACAAGGGCCGGGACAGGGGGAAATCAGCCCCAGCATTTT	CASSTRAGTGGNQPQHF	TRBV21-1	-	TRBJ1-5	-
TGCGCCAGCAGCTCGCGACAGGGGGCGGACACTGAAGCTTTCTTT	CASSSRQGADTEAFF	TRBV5-1	-	TRBJ1-1	TRBD1
TGTGCCAGCAGCTCCGGGACAGACCCCTATGGCTACACCTTC	CASSSGTDPYGYTF	TRBV3-1/TRBV3-2	once	TRBJ1-2	TRBD1
TGCAGTGCTAGTGACCCGGAGGGAAGTGGCTACACCTTC	CSASDPEGSGYTF	TRBV20-1	-	TRBJ1-2	-
TGTGCCAGCTCACCAGTTACGATCGACACCGGGGAGCTGTTTTTT	CASSPVTIDTGELFF	TRBV18	-	TRBJ2-2	-
TGTGCCAGCAGCTTAGAGCAAGGAGAGACCCAGTACTTC	CASSLEQGETQYF	TRBV7-2	-	TRBJ2-5	-
TGTGCCAGCAGTCTAATAAAACTAATTGGGGGGAACACTGAAGCTTTCTTT	CASSLIKLIGGNTEAFF	TRBV7-2	-	TRBJ1-1	-
TGTGCCAGCAGTTACAGACAGGGGGCCTACGAGCAGTACTTC	CASSYRQGAYEQYF	TRBV6-5	-	TRBJ2-7	TRBD1
TGTGCCAGCATCACCGGGCTCTATGGCTACACCTTC	CASITGLYGYTF	TRBV12-3/TRBV12-4	-	TRBJ1-2	-
TGTGCCAGCGGATCTTTATCCCACCAGCCCCAGCATTTT	CASGSLSHQPQHF	TRBV27	-	TRBJ1-5	-
TGTGCCAGCAGCTTAAGCCGGACGCTAAACTCTGGGGCCAACGTCCTGACTTTC	CASSLSRTLNSGANVLTF	TRBV7-8	once	TRBJ2-6	-
TGTGCCAGCAGCGTAGGGAGTCTAGCGGACAACACAGATACGCAGTATTTT	CASSVGSLADNTDTQYF	TRBV9	-	TRBJ2-3	TRBD2
TGTGCCAGCAGCGTATACTGGGCTAGGGGCGCCGAGAACACCGGGGAGCTGTTTTTT	CASSVYWARGAENTGELFF	TRBV11-2	-	TRBJ2-2	-
TGTGCCAGCAGCCGCCTAGGACTGGCGGGGCAAGAGACCCAGTACTTC	CASSRLGLAGQETQYF	TRBV14	-	TRBJ2-5	-
TGTGCCATCAGTGGGACCGCCATAGGAGATGGCTACACCTTC	CAISGTAIGDGYTF	TRBV10-3	-	TRBJ1-2	-
TGTGCCAGCAGGTCTGGAAACACCATATATTTT	CASRSGNTIYF	TRBV3-1/TRBV3-2	-	TRBJ1-3	-
TGTGCCAGTAGTATGGGGAACCAACTCGGGACTGAAGCTTTCTTT	CASSMGNQLGTEAFF	TRBV19	-	TRBJ1-1	-
TGTGCCAGCAGCCCAACCCTAAATTTGCAAAACACCGGGGAGCTGTTTTTT	CASSPTLNLQNTGELFF	TRBV9	-	TRBJ2-2	-
TGTGCCAGCTCGGCAGACGCCTCCTATAATTCACCCCTCCACTTT	CASSADASYNSPLHF	TRBV18	-	TRBJ1-6	-
TGCGCCAGCAGCTTTTCAGGGAACAATAATTCACCCCTCCACTTT	CASSFSGNNNSPLHF	TRBV5-1	-	TRBJ1-6	-
TGTGCCAGCAGCCCCGGGACATCGAATCAGCCCCAGCATTTT	CASSPGTSNQPQHF	TRBV6-5	once	TRBJ1-5	-
TGTGCCAGCACCCGGGGGGGATCGAACACTGAAGCTTTCTTT	CASTRGGSNTEAFF	TRBV5-6	-	TRBJ1-1	-
TGCGCCAGCAGCGACACTAGCTTCTCCTACAATGAGCAGTTCTTC	CASSDTSFSYNEQFF	TRBV4-1	-	TRBJ2-1	-
TGTGCCAGCAGTTACTGGGGACCCGCGCGGAATTCACCCCTCCACTTT	CASSYWGPARNSPLHF	TRBV6-5	-	TRBJ1-6	-
TGTGCCAGCAGTGCGGCTAGCGGGAGGGTGAACACCGGGGAGCTGTTTTTT	CASSAASGRVNTGELFF	TRBV6-1	-	TRBJ2-2	TRBD2
TGTGCCAGCAGCGTAGGTAGAGTGAATTCACCCCTCCACTTT	CASSVGRVNSPLHF	TRBV9	-	TRBJ1-6	-
TGTGCCAGCAGTTTGGACAGGGGATTTGGGACTGAAGCTTTCTTT	CASSLDRGFGTEAFF	TRBV2	-	TRBJ1-1	TRBD1
TGTGCCAGCAGTCTGGGGCTCTTGACCCAGTACTTC	CASSLGLLTQYF	TRBV28	-	TRBJ2-5	-
TGTGCCAGCAGCTTAGGTCCCCCGGGAAGAGAGCGCTACACCTTC	CASSLGPPGRERYTF	TRBV7-3	few	TRBJ1-2	-
TGTGCCAGCAGTATCGGGGCGGGGTCCGGGAATGAGCAGTTCTTC	CASSIGAGSGNEQFF	TRBV6-4	few	TRBJ2-1	-
TGTGCCAGCAGCCTCGGAAAACTGTTTTTT	CASSLGKLFF	TRBV2	once	TRBJ1-4	-
TGTGCCAGCAACACCGGGACAGTCATCGCTGAAGCTTTCTTT	CASNTGTVIAEAFF	TRBV2	-	TRBJ1-1	TRBD1
TGTGCCAGCAGCTTGGCGGGGGGCAACACTGAAGCTTTCTTT	CASSLAGGNTEAFF	TRBV5-5	-	TRBJ1-1	-
TGTGCCTGGAGTGTACAGGGGCGGGACAGGAGTAACTATGGCTACACCTTC	CAWSVQGRDRSNYGYTF	TRBV30	-	TRBJ1-2	TRBD1
TGTGCCAGCAGTCCGGGGGGACGGCCCCCGGGGACCCAGTACTTC	CASSPGGRPPGTQYF	TRBV28	once	TRBJ2-5	TRBD2
TGTGCCAGCAGCTCCAGGACAGGAAGTAACACCATATATTTT	CASSSRTGSNTIYF	TRBV5-8	-	TRBJ1-3	TRBD1
TGCGCCAGCAGCTTGTTTGAGGGGGCTGGTACTGAAGCTTTCTTT	CASSLFEGAGTEAFF	TRBV5-1	-	TRBJ1-1	TRBD1